This paragraph covers one T cell receptor (beta chain) sequence. Antigen: not known. This sample was included in a study of T cells expressing NK-cell markers. Study-level information: Sorted CD3+CD56-NKG2C+, CD3+CD56+NKG2C- and CD3+CD56+NKG2C+ T cells were the source of the TCR beta repertoires. Sequenced donors, eight in total, included seven who were HCMV-seropositive and one who was seronegative. Findings and limits, study-wide: A few of the donors also had these clonotypes leading their CD3+CD56-NKG2C+ fraction.

In generating TCR beta cDNA, 5'RACE template switching with UMIs was used. TCRdb re-called the 5' RACE reads, yielding one record per CDR3 amino acid sequence without DNA. In total, the table holds about half a million distinct CDR3 sequences. The CDR3 sequence is 14 residues long. CDR1 and CDR2 (germline): SGHRS, YFSETQ. The V and J genes are TRBV5-1 and TRBJ2-5; the TCRdb D gene call, TRBD2, has no DNA to confirm it. The clonotype was recovered from a woman between 50 and 59 years old in good health. Sequencing was done on a sample of blood T cells: a sorted CD56 or NKG2C T cell subset, CD4+ or CD8+ T cells, or bulk PBMC T cells (not recorded which). This CDR3 reads CASSPTGVAETQYF.